This TCR beta chain appears in the sequencing data of a study of blood T cells in healthy people across ages. Germline V CDR1 and CDR2: SQVTM, ANQGSEA. The CDR3 spans 12 residues. Together with a sample-barcoded 5' primer, a J-beta primer mix was included in a second PCR lasting about 6 to 11 cycles. TCRdb itself ran the 5' RACE reads through MiXCR, one entry per CDR3 protein. The table has about 720,000 distinct CDR3 sequences, about 25% seen once. Separately, the same data were catalogued under a study of T cells of mothers and their children. That work contributes: The study found slightly higher but non-significant overlap in related versus unrelated mother-child pairs.

This sequence originates from a boy aged 10-17 years in good health. The sample consisted of blood. The chain recombines TRBV29-1 with TRBJ2-1; TRBD1 matches 7 bases. The J call may be wrong; the DNA end is better matched by TRBJ2-7. The CDR3 loop reads CSAWTGSYEQYF. DNA for the CDR3: TGCAGTGCCTGGACAGGCTCCTACGAGCAGTACTTC.